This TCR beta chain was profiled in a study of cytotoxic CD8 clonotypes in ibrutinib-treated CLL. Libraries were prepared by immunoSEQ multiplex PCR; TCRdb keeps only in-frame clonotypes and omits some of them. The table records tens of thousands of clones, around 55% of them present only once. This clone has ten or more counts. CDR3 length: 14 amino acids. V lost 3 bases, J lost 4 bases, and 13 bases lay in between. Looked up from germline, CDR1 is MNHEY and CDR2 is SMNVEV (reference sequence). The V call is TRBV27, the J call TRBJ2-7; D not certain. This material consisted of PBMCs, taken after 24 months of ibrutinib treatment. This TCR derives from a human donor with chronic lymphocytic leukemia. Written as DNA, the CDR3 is TGTGCCAGCAGTTTTGGTCCCTCACGATACGAGCAGTACTTC. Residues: CASSFGPSRYEQYF.